The clone carrying this T cell receptor (beta chain) has more than one count but fewer than ten. The antigen is undetermined. The data belong to a study of identical twins. Per germline, CDR1 SEHNR and CDR2 FQNEAQ (reference sequence). This CDR3 contains 14 residues. V shed 2 bases and J shed 4 bases, with 11 bases lying between them. Donors were all healthy Caucasians. A universal primer site arose from template switching, and cDNA bore unique molecular identifiers. TCRdb processed the 5' RACE reads anew with MiXCR; each CDR3 protein has one entry. Here the sample spans approximately 300,000 distinct CDR3 sequences, 8% to 9.5% being singletons. Study-wide points: Out-of-frame alpha sequences shared between twins exhibited an excess of low generation probability.

These data were also filed under a second study, of yellow fever vaccine responses in identical twins. That report notes: On the reported evidence, twins' vaccine T cell responses seemed partly convergent and partly personalized.

The chain carries TRBV7-9 and TRBJ2-5, with no clear D. This TCR was sampled from a woman under 30 in good health. Sequenced: CD8+ T cells sorted from blood. The CDR3 bases are TGTGCCAGCAGCTTATTTGGTCTGTTAGAGACCCAGTACTTC. This sequence encodes CASSLFGLLETQYF.